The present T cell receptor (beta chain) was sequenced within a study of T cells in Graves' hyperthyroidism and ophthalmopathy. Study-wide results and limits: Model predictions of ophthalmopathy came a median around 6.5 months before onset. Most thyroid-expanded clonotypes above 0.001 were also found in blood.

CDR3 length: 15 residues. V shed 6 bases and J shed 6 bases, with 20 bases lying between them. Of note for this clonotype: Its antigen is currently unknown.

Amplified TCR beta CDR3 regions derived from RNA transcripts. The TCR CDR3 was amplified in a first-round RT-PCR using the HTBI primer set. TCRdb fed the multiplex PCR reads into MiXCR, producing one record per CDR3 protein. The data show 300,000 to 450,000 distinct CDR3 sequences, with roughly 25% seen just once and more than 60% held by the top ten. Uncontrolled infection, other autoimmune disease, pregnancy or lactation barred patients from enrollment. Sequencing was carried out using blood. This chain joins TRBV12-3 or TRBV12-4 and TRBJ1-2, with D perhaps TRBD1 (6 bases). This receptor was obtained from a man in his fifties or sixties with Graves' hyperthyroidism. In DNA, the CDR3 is TGTGCCAGCAGCCGCTCAACAGGGTTTAGGAATGGCTACACCTTC. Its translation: CASSRSTGFRNGYTF.